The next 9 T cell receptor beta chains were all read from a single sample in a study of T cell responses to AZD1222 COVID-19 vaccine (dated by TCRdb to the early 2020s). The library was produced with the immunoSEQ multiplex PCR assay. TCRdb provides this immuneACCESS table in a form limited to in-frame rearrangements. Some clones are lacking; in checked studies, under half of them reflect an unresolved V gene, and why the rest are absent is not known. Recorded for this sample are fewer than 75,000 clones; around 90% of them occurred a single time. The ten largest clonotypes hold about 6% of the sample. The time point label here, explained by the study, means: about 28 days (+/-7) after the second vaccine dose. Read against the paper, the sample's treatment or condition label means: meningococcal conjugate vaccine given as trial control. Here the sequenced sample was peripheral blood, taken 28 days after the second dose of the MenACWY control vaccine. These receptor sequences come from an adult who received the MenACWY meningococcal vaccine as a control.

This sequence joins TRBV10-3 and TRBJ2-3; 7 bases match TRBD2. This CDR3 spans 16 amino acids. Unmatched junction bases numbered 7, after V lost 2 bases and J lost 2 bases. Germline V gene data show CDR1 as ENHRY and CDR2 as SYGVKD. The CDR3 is CAISEATSRNTDTQYF. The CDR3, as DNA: TGTGCCATCAGTGAGGCGACTAGCCGGAACACAGATACGCAGTATTTT.

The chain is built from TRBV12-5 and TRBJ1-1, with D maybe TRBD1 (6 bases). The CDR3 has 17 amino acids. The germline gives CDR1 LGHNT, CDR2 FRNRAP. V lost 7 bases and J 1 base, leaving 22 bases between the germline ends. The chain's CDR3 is CASAFVPPGHQNTEAFF. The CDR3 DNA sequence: TGTGCTAGTGCTTTTGTCCCTCCGGGACACCAGAACACTGAAGCTTTCTTT.

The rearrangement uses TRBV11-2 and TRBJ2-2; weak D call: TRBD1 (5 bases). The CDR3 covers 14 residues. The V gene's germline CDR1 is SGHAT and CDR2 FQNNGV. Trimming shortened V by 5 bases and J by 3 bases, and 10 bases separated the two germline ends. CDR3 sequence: CASSGQGYTGELFF. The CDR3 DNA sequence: TGTGCCAGCAGCGGTCAGGGATACACCGGGGAGCTGTTTTTT.

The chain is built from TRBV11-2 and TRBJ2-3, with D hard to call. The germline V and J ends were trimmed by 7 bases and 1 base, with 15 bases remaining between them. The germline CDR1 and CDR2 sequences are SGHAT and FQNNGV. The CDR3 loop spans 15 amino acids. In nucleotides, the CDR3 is TGTGCCAGCAAGAGGCGCGCGGAACGCACAGATACGCAGTATTTT. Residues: CASKRRAERTDTQYF.

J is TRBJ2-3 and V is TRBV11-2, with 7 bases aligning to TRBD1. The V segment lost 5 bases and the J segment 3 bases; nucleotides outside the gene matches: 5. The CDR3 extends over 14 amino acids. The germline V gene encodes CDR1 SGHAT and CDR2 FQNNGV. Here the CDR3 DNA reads TGTGCCAGCAGCGCAGGGGGATCAACAGATACGCAGTATTTT. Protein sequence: CASSAGGSTDTQYF.

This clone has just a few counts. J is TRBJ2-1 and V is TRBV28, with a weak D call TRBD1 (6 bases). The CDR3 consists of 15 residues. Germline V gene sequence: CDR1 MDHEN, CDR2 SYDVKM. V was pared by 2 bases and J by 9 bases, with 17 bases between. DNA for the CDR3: TGTGCCAGCAGTTTACCCCCAGGGGTAGGGGGTGAGCAGTTCTTC. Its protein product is CASSLPPGVGGEQFF.

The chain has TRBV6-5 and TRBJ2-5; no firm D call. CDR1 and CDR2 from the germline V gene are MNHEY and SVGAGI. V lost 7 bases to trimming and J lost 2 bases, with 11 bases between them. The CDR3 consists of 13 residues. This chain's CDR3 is CASTPAVQETQYF. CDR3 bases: TGTGCCAGCACACCGGCTGTGCAAGAGACCCAGTACTTC.

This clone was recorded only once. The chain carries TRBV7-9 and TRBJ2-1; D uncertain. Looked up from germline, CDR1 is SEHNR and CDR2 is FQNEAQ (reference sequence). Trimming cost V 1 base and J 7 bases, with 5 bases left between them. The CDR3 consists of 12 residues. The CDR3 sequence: CASSLDWNEQFF. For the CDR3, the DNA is TGTGCCAGCAGCTTAGACTGGAATGAGCAGTTCTTC. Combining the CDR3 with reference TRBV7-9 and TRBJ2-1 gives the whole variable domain DTGVSQNPRHKITKRGQNVTFRCDPISEHNRLYWYRQTLGQGPEFLTYFQNEAQLEKSRLLSDRFSAERPKGSFSTLEIQRTEQGDSAMYLCASSLDWNEQFFGPGTRLTVL.

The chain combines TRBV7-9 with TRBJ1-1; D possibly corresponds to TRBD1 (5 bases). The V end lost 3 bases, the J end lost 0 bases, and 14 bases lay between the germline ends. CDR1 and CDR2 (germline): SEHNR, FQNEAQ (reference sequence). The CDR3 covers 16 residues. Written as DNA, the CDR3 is TGTGCCAGCAGCTTGGGGCTCGAGGGAATGAACACTGAAGCTTTCTTT. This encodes CASSLGLEGMNTEAFF. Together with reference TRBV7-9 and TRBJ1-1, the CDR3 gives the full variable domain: DTGVSQNPRHKITKRGQNVTFRCDPISEHNRLYWYRQTLGQGPEFLTYFQNEAQLEKSRLLSDRFSAERPKGSFSTLEIQRTEQGDSAMYLCASSLGLEGMNTEAFFGQGTRLTVV.